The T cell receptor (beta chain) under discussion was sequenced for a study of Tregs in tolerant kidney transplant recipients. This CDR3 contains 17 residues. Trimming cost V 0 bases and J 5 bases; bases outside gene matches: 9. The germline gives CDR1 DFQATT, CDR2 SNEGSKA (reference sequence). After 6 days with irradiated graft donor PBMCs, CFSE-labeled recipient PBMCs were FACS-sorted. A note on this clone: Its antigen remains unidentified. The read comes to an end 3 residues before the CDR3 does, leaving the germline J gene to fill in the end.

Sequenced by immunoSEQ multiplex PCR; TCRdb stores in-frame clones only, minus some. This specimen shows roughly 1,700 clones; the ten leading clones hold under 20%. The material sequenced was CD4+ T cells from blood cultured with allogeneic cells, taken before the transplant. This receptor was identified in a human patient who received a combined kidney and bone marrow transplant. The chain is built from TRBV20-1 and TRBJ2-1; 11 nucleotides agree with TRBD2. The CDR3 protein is CSARDLAGGVGNNEQFF. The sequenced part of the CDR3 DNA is TGCAGTGCTAGAGATCTAGCGGGAGGAGTTGGGAACAATGAG.